These 26 T cell receptor beta chains share one sample of origin, sequenced in a study of blood T cell repertoires in COVID-19. Profiled with immunoSEQ multiplex PCR; TCRdb holds only in-frame clones, not every one. Of approximately 300,000 clones listed, roughly 82% are singletons. Input material: peripheral blood. These TCRs come from a woman aged 50 to 60 with acute or convalescent COVID-19.

The chain is built from TRBV28 and TRBJ2-1; D not resolved. CDR1 MDHEN and CDR2 SYDVKM come from the germline V gene. The CDR3 runs to 13 residues. The V and J ends lost 5 bases and 1 base respectively, with 6 bases between them. The CDR3 loop is CASSPFSYNEQFF. CDR3 bases: TGTGCCAGCAGTCCGTTTTCCTACAATGAGCAGTTCTTC.

The chain recombines TRBV7-9 with TRBJ1-2; 9 bases agree with TRBD1. The CDR3 runs to 16 residues. Trimming at V came to 3 bases and at J to 2 bases, leaving 7 bases not matched to a gene. Germline V gene lookup returns CDR1 SEHNR and CDR2 FQNEAQ (reference sequence). The DNA for the CDR3 is TGTGCCAGCAGCTTCACAGGGGGCAGAGGGAACTATGGCTACACCTTC. It codes for CASSFTGGRGNYGYTF.

The chain is built from TRBV7-9 and TRBJ1-2, with D tentatively TRBD1 (6 bases). With 2 bases removed from V and 0 bases from J, the gap between germline ends came to 16 bases. Per the germline V gene, CDR1 is SEHNR and CDR2 is FQNEAQ (reference sequence). The CDR3 is made up of 17 amino acids. In nucleotides, the CDR3 is TGTGCCAGCAGCTTAAGGGCAGGGGATTTAGCTAACTATGGCTACACCTTC. Its protein product is CASSLRAGDLANYGYTF.

This rearrangement joins TRBV29-1 to TRBJ2-3, with 11 positions matching TRBD2. Germline trimming cut 8 bases from V and 6 bases from J; bases unmatched to any gene: 13. The CDR3 covers 15 residues. Germline V gene sequence: CDR1 SQVTM, CDR2 ANQGSEA. The CDR3 region has the DNA TGCAGCTCCCATGGGACTAGCGGCTCCAGTGATACGCAGTATTTT. This codes for CSSHGTSGSSDTQYF.

The chain joins TRBV5-1 to TRBJ2-5, with 16 bases identical to TRBD2. The CDR3 loop spans 16 amino acids. CDR1 and CDR2 from the germline V gene are SGHRS and YFSETQ. V lost 3 bases and J lost 3; bases outside the gene matches: 2. CDR3 loop: CASSWGLAGGEETQYF. CDR3 nucleotides: TGCGCCAGCAGCTGGGGACTAGCGGGAGGGGAAGAGACCCAGTACTTC.

This rearrangement joins TRBV20-1 to TRBJ1-1, with D possibly matching TRBD1 (6 bases). CDR1 and CDR2 (germline): DFQATT, SNEGSKA (reference sequence). This CDR3 is built from 14 residues. Deletions cut 3 bases from V and 2 bases from J, with 13 bases between. As DNA, the CDR3 is TGCAGTGCTAGTCCACAGGGCCTTAACACTGAAGCTTTCTTT. Translated, it gives CSASPQGLNTEAFF.

The chain has TRBV18 and TRBJ2-2; perhaps TRBD1 as D (5 bases). CDR1 and CDR2 from the germline V gene are KGHSH and LQKENI. This CDR3 has 16 amino acids. With 1 base removed from V and 1 base from J, the gap between germline ends came to 10 bases. This CDR3 reads CASSPLGRENTGELFF. The CDR3 nucleotides are TGTGCCAGCTCACCACTTGGCAGGGAGAACACCGGGGAGCTGTTTTTT. Full variable domain (missing parts from reference TRBV18 and TRBJ2-2): NAGVMQNPRHLVRRRGQEARLRCSPMKGHSHVYWYRQLPEEGLKFMVYLQKENIIDESGMPKERFSAEFPKEGPSILRIQQVVRGDSAAYFCASSPLGRENTGELFFGEGSRLTVL.

The V gene is TRBV9, the J gene TRBJ2-3; maybe TRBD2 (6 bases). The CDR3 sequence is 15 residues long. Germline values: CDR1 SGDLS, CDR2 YYNGEE. The germline V and J ends were trimmed by 0 bases and 5 bases, with 13 bases remaining between them. CDR3 in DNA: TGTGCCAGCAGCGTAGGGAGGGTTTCAGGAGATACGCAGTATTTT. Protein product: CASSVGRVSGDTQYF.

Here the CDR3 reads CASRGTGEGYGYTF. CDR3 nucleotide sequence: TGTGCCAGCAGAGGGACAGGGGAAGGCTATGGCTACACCTTC. J is TRBJ1-2 and V is TRBV2; 10 nucleotides match TRBD1. Germline trimming cut 6 bases from V and 4 bases from J; bases unmatched to any gene: 5. The length of the CDR3 is 14 residues. Germline lookup yields CDR1 SNHLY and CDR2 FYNNEI.

The gene calls are TRBV19 and TRBJ1-1; unclear D gene. The V end lost 10 bases, the J end lost 1 base, and 7 bases lay between the germline ends. Germline values: CDR1 LNHDA, CDR2 SQIVND (reference sequence). This CDR3 has 11 residues. The CDR3 spells CATGRNTEAFF. As DNA, the CDR3 is TGTGCCACCGGGAGGAACACTGAAGCTTTCTTT.

CDR3: CASSLRTGDEQYF. The DNA of the CDR3 is TGTGCCAGCAGCTTAAGAACGGGGGACGAGCAGTACTTC. The chain is built from TRBV7-6 and TRBJ2-7; D is perhaps TRBD2 (6 bases). Germline V gene data show CDR1 as SGHVS and CDR2 as FNYEAQ. This CDR3 has 13 residues. The V and J ends lost 2 bases and 5 bases respectively, with 10 bases between them.

V is TRBV18 and J is TRBJ1-6; D unclear. This CDR3 region has 13 residues. The germline gives CDR1 KGHSH, CDR2 LQKENI. Trimming left V 2 bases short and J 10 bases short, with 9 bases between. The CDR3, as DNA: TGTGCCAGCTCACCATCGTTGCGGTCACCCCTCCACTTT. Protein: CASSPSLRSPLHF.

The rearrangement joins TRBV5-1 to TRBJ1-3; the match to TRBD1 covers 10 bases. The J segment lost 8 bases and the V segment lost 4 bases, leaving 6 bases of the junction unmatched. Germline loops: CDR1 SGHRS, CDR2 YFSETQ. The CDR3 totals 14 residues. In DNA form, the CDR3 reads TGCGCCAGCAGCCTTCGACAGGGGGCAGACACCATATATTTT. Its translation: CASSLRQGADTIYF.

DNA for the CDR3: TGTGCCAGCAGCTTGGGGGGCGATTCTGGCTACGAGCAGTACTTC. Its translation: CASSLGGDSGYEQYF. The V gene is TRBV5-4, the J gene TRBJ2-7, with D perhaps TRBD1 (5 bases). The CDR3 runs 15 residues. V was clipped by 0 bases and J by 3 bases, with 13 bases between them. CDR1 and CDR2 from the germline V gene are SGHNT and YYREEE (reference sequence).

V and J are TRBV18 and TRBJ2-7; tentatively, D is TRBD2 (7 bases). The germline V gene encodes CDR1 KGHSH and CDR2 LQKENI. V lost 3 bases to trimming and J lost 7 bases, with 19 bases between them. This CDR3 has 15 amino acids. CDR3 in DNA: TGTGCCAGCTCACCGTACAGGGAGGGGATGGGGGAGCAGTACTTC. Residues: CASSPYREGMGEQYF.

The rearrangement uses TRBV3-1 (or the pseudogene TRBV3-2) and TRBJ2-3, with a weak D call TRBD2 (5 bases). The CDR3 consists of 15 residues. Trimming left V 1 base short and J 1 base short, with 9 bases between. Germline V gene sequence: CDR1 LGHDT, CDR2 YNNKEL (reference sequence). The CDR3 protein is CASSQGAGRTDTQYF. The CDR3 bases are TGTGCCAGCAGCCAAGGTGCGGGCCGCACAGATACGCAGTATTTT.

V gene TRBV15 combines with J gene TRBJ1-3; no definite D call. The CDR3 consists of 15 residues. Germline lookup yields CDR1 LNHNV and CDR2 YYDKDF (reference sequence). With 6 bases removed from V and 1 base from J, the gap between germline ends came to 13 bases. The CDR3 protein is CATRESGWSGNTIYF. The CDR3, as DNA: TGTGCCACCAGGGAAAGCGGGTGGTCTGGAAACACCATATATTTT.

V is TRBV10-3 and J is TRBJ2-7, with 7 bases aligning to TRBD1. V shed 4 bases and J 0 bases; nucleotides not matched to a gene: 3. CDR1 is ENHRY and CDR2 is SYGVKD in the germline V gene. CDR3 length: 14 amino acids. This CDR3 reads CAISGQGGSYEQYF. The CDR3, as DNA: TGTGCCATCAGTGGACAGGGCGGCTCCTACGAGCAGTACTTC.

This clone has only one observation. The chain carries TRBV20-1 and TRBJ2-7; 8 bases line up with TRBD2. Germline assignment: CDR1 DFQATT and CDR2 SNEGSKA (reference sequence). The V segment lost 3 bases and the J segment 4 bases; nucleotides outside the gene matches: 11. The CDR3 consists of 15 residues. The CDR3 DNA sequence: TGCAGTGCTAGTAACAGCGGGAGCCCGACTTACGAGCAGTACTTC. Translating it yields CSASNSGSPTYEQYF.

The rearrangement joins TRBV5-4 to TRBJ1-1, with 7 bases lining up with TRBD1. CDR1 and CDR2 from the germline V gene are SGHNT and YYREEE (reference sequence). The CDR3 is 14 amino acids. The trim removed 4 bases at V and 0 bases at J, leaving 3 bases unmatched. CDR3 DNA: TGTGCCAGCAGCGCGGGACAGATGAACACTGAAGCTTTCTTT. This gives the protein CASSAGQMNTEAFF.

About this clone itself: This sample includes further DNA sequences coding for the same CDR3. This chain joins TRBV3-1 (or the pseudogene TRBV3-2) and TRBJ2-3, with 10 bases identical to TRBD2. CDR1 and CDR2 from the germline V gene are LGHDT and YNNKEL (reference sequence). The ends lost 4 bases at V and 0 bases at J; junction bases unmatched: 1. CDR3 length: 15 residues. The CDR3 coding sequence is TGTGCCAGCAGCCCGACTAGCGGGAGCACAGATACGCAGTATTTT. Protein sequence: CASSPTSGSTDTQYF.

This clone was found a few times. This sequence joins TRBV7-3 and TRBJ1-4, with 7 positions matching TRBD1. Germline CDR1 SGHTA, CDR2 FQGTGA. CDR3 length equals 15 residues. V gave up 4 bases and J gave up 7 bases; unmatched junction bases: 9. CDR3 sequence (DNA): TGTGCCAGCAGCTCCGACAGGGATTGGGGTGAAAAACTGTTTTTT. The encoded protein is CASSSDRDWGEKLFF.

The chain couples TRBV7-8 to TRBJ1-5; the D is unclear. V lost 4 bases and J lost 3, with 13 bases in between. CDR1 is SGHVS and CDR2 is FQNEAQ in the germline V gene. The CDR3 sequence is 15 residues long. The CDR3 spells CASSSTEPSNQPQHF. The CDR3 nucleotides read TGTGCCAGCAGCTCAACAGAACCTTCCAATCAGCCCCAGCATTTT.

Only a few counts were recorded for this clone. This chain joins TRBV7-9 and TRBJ2-1; 9 bases agree with TRBD2. There are 16 residues in the CDR3. V lost 2 bases, J lost 4 bases, and 6 bases stayed unmatched. Per the germline V gene, CDR1 is SEHNR and CDR2 is FQNEAQ (reference sequence). As DNA, the CDR3 is TGTGCCAGCAGCTTAATAGCGGGAGTCGCGTACAATGAGCAGTTCTTC. Protein: CASSLIAGVAYNEQFF. The full variable domain, rest sourced from reference TRBV7-9 and TRBJ2-1, is DTGVSQNPRHKITKRGQNVTFRCDPISEHNRLYWYRQTLGQGPEFLTYFQNEAQLEKSRLLSDRFSAERPKGSFSTLEIQRTEQGDSAMYLCASSLIAGVAYNEQFFGPGTRLTVL.

The rearrangement links TRBV19 to TRBJ2-7; 8 bases are shared with TRBD1. The V and J ends lost 4 bases and 5 bases, in that order; junction bases with no gene match: 7. Germline V gene data show CDR1 as LNHDA and CDR2 as SQIVND (reference sequence). There are 14 residues in the CDR3. The DNA for the CDR3 is TGTGCCAGTAGTAAGACAGGGGTCGTCAACGAGCAGTACTTC. It specifies CASSKTGVVNEQYF.

This sequence joins TRBV18 and TRBJ2-1; 14 bases are a match to TRBD2. The CDR3 covers 17 residues. Germline loops: CDR1 KGHSH, CDR2 LQKENI. J lost 7 bases, V lost 3 bases, and 8 bases had no gene match. CDR3 bases: TGTGCCAGCTCACCGGGACTAGCGGGAGCTGTTGGAAATGAGCAGTTCTTC. Its protein product is CASSPGLAGAVGNEQFF. The full variable domain, rest sourced from reference TRBV18 and TRBJ2-1, is NAGVMQNPRHLVRRRGQEARLRCSPMKGHSHVYWYRQLPEEGLKFMVYLQKENIIDESGMPKERFSAEFPKEGPSILRIQQVVRGDSAAYFCASSPGLAGAVGNEQFFGPGTRLTVL.